The 32 T cell receptor beta chains below all came from one sample that was sequenced in a study of identical twins. From the 5' RACE reads, TCRdb called clonotypes with MiXCR, one entry per CDR3 protein. The sample yields about 920,000 distinct CDR3 sequences, roughly 12% seen once. A further study also used this sample, focusing on yellow fever vaccine responses in identical twins.

Input material: PBMCs. These receptors all stem from a woman aged 18 to 35 in good health.

This clonotype was counted between two and nine times. The chain links TRBV12-3 or TRBV12-4 to TRBJ2-1; D might be TRBD1 (6 bases). The CDR3 spans 18 residues. The V end lost 6 bases, the J end lost 5 bases, and 26 bases lay between the germline ends. CDR3 residues: CASRVDRTHPAWDNEQFF. CDR3 DNA: TGTGCCAGCAGGGTAGACAGGACCCATCCGGCCTGGGACAATGAGCAGTTCTTC.

This clonotype was seen at least ten times. This chain uses TRBV5-1 with TRBJ2-5, with 7 nucleotides matching TRBD1. Germline loops: CDR1 SGHRS, CDR2 YFSETQ. Trimming removed 2 bases from V and 3 bases from J; junction bases left unmatched: 10. The CDR3 length is 16 residues. For the CDR3, the DNA is TGCGCCAGCAGCTTAACCGGGACAGAGAAAGAAGAGACCCAGTACTTC. Amino acid sequence: CASSLTGTEKEETQYF.

The gene calls are TRBV28 and TRBJ1-3; the D is unclear. Germline CDR1 MDHEN, CDR2 SYDVKM. Between the trimmed V and J ends, which lost 2 bases and 7 bases, there was a span of 6 bases. This CDR3 is built from 12 residues. DNA of the CDR3: TGTGCCAGCAGTTTAAATGGGAACACCATATATTTT. Its protein product is CASSLNGNTIYF.

This chain uses TRBV9 with TRBJ2-7; D is perhaps TRBD2 (6 bases). The V gene's germline CDR1 is SGDLS and CDR2 YYNGEE. The CDR3 extends over 14 amino acids. Trimming took 4 bases from V and 1 from J, leaving 12 bases between them. The CDR3 spells CASSPDAGSYEQYV. The CDR3 DNA reads TGTGCCAGCAGCCCGGACGCGGGGTCCTACGAGCAGTACGTC.

This clonotype was seen just once. J is TRBJ2-7 and V is TRBV20-1; D is unresolved. V was cut by 0 bases and J by 3 bases, with 15 bases left in between. CDR1 is DFQATT and CDR2 is SNEGSKA in the germline V gene (reference sequence). This CDR3 region has 15 residues. CDR3 in DNA: TGCAGTGCTAGAGATGCCCCATCGAGAGACTACGAGCAGTACTTC. As protein: CSARDAPSRDYEQYF.

This sequence joins TRBV28 and TRBJ2-2; D tentatively fits TRBD1 or TRBD2 (6 bases each). Trimming shortened V by 4 bases and J by 17 bases, and 32 bases separated the two germline ends. The CDR3 length is 17 residues. The germline gives CDR1 MDHEN, CDR2 SYDVKM. The DNA of the CDR3 is TGTGCCAGCAGTTCCCCGGGGGCAACGAACACCGGGGAGCTGGGTTTTTTT. Protein product: CASSSPGATNTGELGFF. Combining the CDR3 with reference TRBV28 and TRBJ2-2 gives the whole variable domain DVKVTQSSRYLVKRTGEKVFLECVQDMDHENMFWYRQDPGLGLRLIYFSYDVKMKEKGDIPEGYSVSREKKERFSLILESASTNQTSMYLCASSSPGATNTGELGFFGEGSRLTVL.

The J gene is TRBJ1-4, the V gene TRBV9; 8 bases are a match to TRBD1. The CDR3 is 15 amino acids. CDR1 and CDR2 (germline): SGDLS, YYNGEE. The V gene end was trimmed by 3 bases and the J gene end by 7 bases; junction bases not matched to a gene: 8. CDR3 loop: CASSAGQGLSEKLFF. CDR3 coding DNA: TGTGCCAGCAGCGCCGGACAGGGTTTGAGTGAAAAACTGTTTTTT.

This clonotype has ten or more counts. The CDR3 protein is CSATVEASGYTF. The CDR3 DNA follows: TGCAGTGCCACCGTAGAGGCCTCAGGCTACACCTTC. V usage is TRBV20-1 and J usage is TRBJ1-2; D ambiguous. The ends were cut back, 6 bases at V and 8 bases at J, with 16 bases in the middle. Germline V lookup: CDR1 DFQATT, CDR2 SNEGSKA (reference sequence). CDR3 size: 12 residues.

This clonotype was recorded many times. The rearrangement links TRBV5-1 to TRBJ2-7, with D perhaps given as TRBD1 or TRBD2 (5 bases each). CDR3 length: 14 residues. V dropped 0 bases and J dropped 2 bases, with 9 bases sitting between them. Germline V gene data show CDR1 as SGHRS and CDR2 as YFSETQ. CDR3 bases: TGCGCCAGCAGCTTGGTCTTGGGACCCTACGAGCAGTACTTC. It codes for CASSLVLGPYEQYF.

Only a few counts were recorded for this clonotype. The chain is built from TRBV29-1 and TRBJ1-2, with D tentatively TRBD1 (6 bases). With 7 bases removed from V and 5 bases from J, the gap between germline ends came to 20 bases. CDR1 is SQVTM and CDR2 is ANQGSEA in the germline V gene. This CDR3 spans 14 amino acids. Here the CDR3 reads CSATPLQGFYGYTF. In DNA form, the CDR3 reads TGCAGCGCGACGCCCCTACAGGGTTTTTATGGCTACACCTTC. The complete variable domain, with remaining parts taken from reference TRBV29-1 and TRBJ1-2, reads SAVISQKPSRDICQRGTSLTIQCQVDSQVTMMFWYRQQPGQSLTLIATANQGSEATYESGFVIDKFPISRPNLTFSTLTVSNMSPEDSSIYLCSATPLQGFYGYTFGSGTRLTVV.

This clonotype occurred a few times. The chain couples TRBV15 to TRBJ1-1; 8 bases fit TRBD1. Germline values: CDR1 LNHNV, CDR2 YYDKDF (reference sequence). The J segment lost 5 bases and the V segment lost 4 bases, leaving 9 bases of the junction unmatched. The CDR3 loop spans 15 amino acids. The CDR3 loop reads CATSMDRDRRTEAFF. The CDR3 region has the DNA TGTGCCACCAGCATGGACAGGGACCGTAGGACTGAAGCTTTCTTT.

The J gene is TRBJ2-3, the V gene TRBV7-8; D might be TRBD1 (6 bases). The germline gives CDR1 SGHVS, CDR2 FQNEAQ. The V end lost 7 bases, the J end lost 12 bases, and 20 bases lay between the germline ends. The CDR3 totals 13 residues. CDR3 sequence: CASNTAQGFLQYF. The DNA of the CDR3 is TGTGCCAGCAACACGGCCCAGGGGTTTTTACAGTATTTT. The full variable domain, its missing parts supplied by reference TRBV7-8 and TRBJ2-3, is GAGVSQSPRYKVAKRGQDVALRCDPISGHVSLFWYQQALGQGPEFLTYFQNEAQLDKSGLPSDRFFAERPEGSVSTLKIQRTQQEDSAVYLCASNTAQGFLQYFGPGTRLTVL.

This clonotype has more than one count but fewer than ten. This chain uses TRBV20-1 with TRBJ2-2; TRBD1 might be the D (5 bases). This CDR3 has 17 amino acids. V was pared by 3 bases and J by 2 bases, with 19 bases between. Germline-derived CDR1 and CDR2 are DFQATT and SNEGSKA (reference sequence). CDR3 sequence: CSASPSTVISNTGELFF. Here the CDR3 DNA reads TGCAGTGCTAGCCCTTCGACAGTTATCTCCAACACCGGGGAGCTGTTTTTT.

This clonotype was counted a few times. The CDR3 region has the DNA TGTGCCAGCAGTGTTTTGGGTTCCGCGGAGCTGTTTTTT. Amino acids: CASSVLGSAELFF. This chain uses TRBV2 with TRBJ2-2, with unresolved D. Germline V lookup: CDR1 SNHLY, CDR2 FYNNEI. The CDR3 is 13 residues long. Trimming pared 4 bases from V and 10 bases from J, leaving 13 bases between.

The chain has TRBV24-1 and TRBJ2-3; a possible D gene is TRBD2 (6 bases). Trimming removed 4 bases from V and 4 bases from J, with 20 bases in between. The CDR3 runs to 17 residues. Germline V lookup: CDR1 KGHDR, CDR2 SFDVKD. CDR3 protein: CATSDPRGGRTADTQYF. For the CDR3, the DNA is TGTGCCACCAGTGACCCTCGCGGAGGGAGGACCGCAGATACGCAGTATTTT.

The J gene is TRBJ2-1, the V gene TRBV14; 7 bases align to TRBD2. V lost 1 base to trimming and J lost 12 bases; unmatched junction nucleotides: 6. This CDR3 has 13 amino acids. Germline assignment: CDR1 SGHDN and CDR2 FVKESK. The CDR3 DNA reads TGTGCCAGCAGCCAAGCCAGACTAGCTGGGCAGTTCTTC. Protein product: CASSQARLAGQFF.

This clonotype was counted a few times. This chain uses TRBV5-1 with TRBJ2-5; D gene uncertain. Trimming took 5 bases from V and 1 from J, leaving 9 bases between them. This CDR3 contains 13 residues. Germline values: CDR1 SGHRS, CDR2 YFSETQ. The CDR3 coding sequence is TGCGCCAGCAGAGGCGGCATCCAAGAGACCCAGTACTTC. As protein: CASRGGIQETQYF.

The chain combines TRBV18 with TRBJ2-7; D gene ambiguous. V was clipped by 5 bases and J by 5 bases, with 13 bases between them. Per the germline V gene, CDR1 is KGHSH and CDR2 is LQKENI. The CDR3 runs to 13 residues. The CDR3 here is CASSSVASHEQYV. CDR3 nucleotides: TGTGCCAGCTCATCGGTAGCTTCCCACGAGCAGTACGTC.

This clonotype was counted many times. The CDR3 sequence is CAISESSRGNSPLHF. As DNA, the CDR3 is TGTGCCATCAGTGAGTCGAGCAGGGGTAATTCACCCCTCCACTTT. The chain carries TRBV10-3 and TRBJ1-6; D is perhaps TRBD1 (6 bases). The CDR3 is made up of 15 amino acids. V gave up 0 bases and J gave up 6 bases, with 9 bases separating them. CDR1 and CDR2 from the germline V gene are ENHRY and SYGVKD.

This clonotype has a handful of counts. The chain combines TRBV5-1 with TRBJ2-2; D is uncertain. This CDR3 comprises 14 residues. Germline CDR1 and CDR2: SGHRS and YFSETQ. Trimming took 0 bases from V and 6 from J, leaving 9 bases between them. The CDR3 loop is CASSLDQVAGELFF. The CDR3 DNA is TGCGCCAGCAGCTTGGATCAGGTTGCCGGGGAGCTGTTTTTT.

The J gene is TRBJ2-2, the V gene TRBV6-4; the match to TRBD2 covers 12 bases. The CDR3 has 18 amino acids. Germline CDR1 and CDR2: MRHNA and SNTAGT. J lost 0 bases, V lost 4 bases, and 6 bases had no gene match. CDR3 sequence reads: CASSGLAGALPNTGELFF. CDR3 coding DNA: TGTGCCAGCAGTGGACTAGCGGGAGCCCTACCGAACACCGGGGAGCTGTTTTTT.

This clonotype came up many times. V gene TRBV29-1 combines with J gene TRBJ2-3; tentative D call: TRBD2 (5 bases). From germline, CDR1 is SQVTM and CDR2 ANQGSEA. The V and J ends lost 6 bases and 3 bases respectively, with 16 bases between them. The CDR3 sequence is 14 residues long. Written as DNA, the CDR3 is TGCAGCGTCGCGGGTGCCTCGGGGACAGATACGCAGTATTTT. It encodes CSVAGASGTDTQYF.

This clonotype has a handful of counts. The chain joins TRBV28 to TRBJ2-1, with 10 bases matching TRBD1. The germline V gene encodes CDR1 MDHEN and CDR2 SYDVKM. The CDR3 loop spans 17 amino acids. J was trimmed by 2 bases and V by 0 bases; bases with no gene match: 4. The CDR3: CASSLWPGQGTYNEQFF. CDR3 in DNA: TGTGCCAGCAGTTTATGGCCGGGACAGGGGACCTACAATGAGCAGTTCTTC.

In its sample, this clonotype was seen a few times. J is TRBJ1-2 and V is TRBV12-5; 10 bases agree with TRBD1. V dropped 6 bases and J dropped 4; count of bases not matched to a gene: 20. From germline, CDR1 is LGHNT and CDR2 FRNRAP. The CDR3 consists of 19 residues. The CDR3 reads CASGRGASTGTGEFYGYTF. In DNA, the CDR3 is TGTGCTAGTGGCCGGGGGGCGTCCACCGGGACAGGGGAGTTCTATGGCTACACCTTC.

This chain connects TRBV5-1 to TRBJ2-1, with 12 bases lining up with TRBD2. Germline V lookup: CDR1 SGHRS, CDR2 YFSETQ. The V segment lost 4 bases and the J segment 8 bases; nucleotides outside the gene matches: 7. The CDR3 loop spans 15 amino acids. The CDR3 DNA reads as TGCGCCAGCAGCCAGACTAGCGGGAGCGCCGATGAGCAGTTCTTC. This encodes CASSQTSGSADEQFF.

This clonotype appeared a few times. The rearrangement joins TRBV7-2 to TRBJ2-1; the D gene is possibly TRBD2 (6 bases). The CDR3 covers 11 residues. V dropped 6 bases and J dropped 10 bases, with 10 bases sitting between them. Germline values: CDR1 SGHTA, CDR2 FQGNSA. Written as DNA, the CDR3 is TGTGCCAGCAGGGAGGGAGGAGAGCAGTTCTTC. As protein: CASREGGEQFF.

This clonotype was detected once. The rearrangement links TRBV29-1 to TRBJ2-5, with TRBD2 matching 12 bases. Germline V gene data show CDR1 as SQVTM and CDR2 as ANQGSEA. The junction had 5 bases not matched to a gene; V was cut back by 1 base and J by 2 bases. This CDR3 is built from 16 residues. The CDR3 DNA reads TGCAGCGTTGAAGTAACTAGCGGGGGGCTTCAAGAGACCCAGTACTTC. Its translation: CSVEVTSGGLQETQYF.

This clonotype was observed many times. CDR3 sequence (DNA): TGTGCCAGCAGTTTTCTGGGAATGGGCACTGAAGCTTTCTTT. It specifies CASSFLGMGTEAFF. The chain links TRBV27 to TRBJ1-1; D not certain. The V gene's germline CDR1 is MNHEY and CDR2 SMNVEV (reference sequence). The CDR3 contains 14 residues. The V gene lost 3 bases and the J gene lost 4 bases, with 12 bases spanning the gap.

This clonotype was detected only a few times. The chain joins TRBV11-2 to TRBJ2-5, with 8 bases that match TRBD2. V lost 0 bases and J lost 4; bases outside the gene matches: 4. CDR1 and CDR2 (germline): SGHAT, FQNNGV. The length of the CDR3 is 15 residues. The CDR3 reads CASSLDRAGGETQYF. CDR3 nucleotides: TGTGCCAGCAGCTTAGACAGGGCGGGGGGAGAGACCCAGTACTTC.

CDR3 amino acids: CSAEDRVGTEAFF. In nucleotides, the CDR3 is TGCAGTGCGGAGGACAGGGTGGGTACTGAAGCTTTCTTT. The rearrangement uses TRBV20-1 and TRBJ1-1; 8 bases match TRBD1. CDR3 length equals 13 residues. Looked up from germline, CDR1 is DFQATT and CDR2 is SNEGSKA (reference sequence). V shed 6 bases, J shed 5 bases, and the junction held 8 bases outside the gene matches.

This clonotype was seen a handful of times. The V call is TRBV5-1, the J call TRBJ2-1; TRBD2 aligns across 11 bases. Losses at the gene ends were 4 bases for V and 0 bases for J; bases not matched to a gene: 12. The CDR3 has 19 residues. The germline CDR1 and CDR2 sequences are SGHRS and YFSETQ. CDR3 amino acids: CASSASGASGRSSYNEQFF. CDR3 sequence (DNA): TGCGCCAGCAGCGCCTCCGGGGCTAGCGGGAGGAGCTCCTACAATGAGCAGTTCTTC.

This chain uses TRBV6-1 with TRBJ2-7, with 13 bases lining up with TRBD2. CDR1 is MNHNS, CDR2 SASEGT, per germline. The CDR3 runs 17 residues. Germline trimming cut 6 bases from V and 4 bases from J; bases unmatched to any gene: 12. In DNA form, the CDR3 reads TGTGCCAGCAGCGGGACTAGCGGGAATCGCAGTCGGTACGAGCAGTACTTC. Translated, it gives CASSGTSGNRSRYEQYF.